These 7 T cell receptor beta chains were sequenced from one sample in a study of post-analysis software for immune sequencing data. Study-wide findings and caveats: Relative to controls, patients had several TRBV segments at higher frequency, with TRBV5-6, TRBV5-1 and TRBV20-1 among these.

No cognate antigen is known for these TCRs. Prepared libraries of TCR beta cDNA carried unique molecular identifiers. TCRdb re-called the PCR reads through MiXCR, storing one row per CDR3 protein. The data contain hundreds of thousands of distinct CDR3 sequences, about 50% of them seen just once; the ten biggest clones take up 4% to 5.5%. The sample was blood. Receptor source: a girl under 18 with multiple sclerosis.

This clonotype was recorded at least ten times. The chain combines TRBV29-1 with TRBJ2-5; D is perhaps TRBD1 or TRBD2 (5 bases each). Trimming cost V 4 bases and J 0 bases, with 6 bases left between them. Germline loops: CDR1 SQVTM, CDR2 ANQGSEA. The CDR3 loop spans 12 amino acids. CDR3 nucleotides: TGCAGCGTTGGGGGGTACCAAGAGACCCAGTACTTC. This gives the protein CSVGGYQETQYF.

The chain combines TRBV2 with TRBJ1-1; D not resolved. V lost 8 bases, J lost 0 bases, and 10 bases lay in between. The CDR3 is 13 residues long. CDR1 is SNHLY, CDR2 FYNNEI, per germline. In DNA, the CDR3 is TGTGCCAGCCTTGCCCGGGTGAACACTGAAGCTTTCTTT. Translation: CASLARVNTEAFF.

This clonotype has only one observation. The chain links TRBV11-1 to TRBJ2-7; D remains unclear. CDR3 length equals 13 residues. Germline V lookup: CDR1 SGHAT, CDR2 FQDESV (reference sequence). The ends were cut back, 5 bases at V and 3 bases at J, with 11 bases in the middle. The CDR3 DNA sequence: TGTGCCAGCAGCGTGGACCAGTTCTACGAGCAGTACTTC. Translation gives CASSVDQFYEQYF.

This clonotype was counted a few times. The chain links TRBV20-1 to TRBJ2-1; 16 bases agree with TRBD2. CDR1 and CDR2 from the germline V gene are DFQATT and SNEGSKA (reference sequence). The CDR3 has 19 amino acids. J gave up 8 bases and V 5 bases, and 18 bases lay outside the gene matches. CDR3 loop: CSARLPGLAGGGRFDEQFF. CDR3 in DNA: TGCAGTGCTCGACTGCCGGGACTAGCGGGAGGGGGAAGGTTCGATGAGCAGTTCTTC.

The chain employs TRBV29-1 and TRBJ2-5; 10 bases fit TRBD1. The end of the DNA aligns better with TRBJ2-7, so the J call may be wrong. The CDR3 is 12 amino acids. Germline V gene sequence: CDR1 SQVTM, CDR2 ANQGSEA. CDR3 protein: CSVGWTGGEQYF. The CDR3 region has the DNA TGCAGCGTTGGATGGACAGGGGGCGAGCAGTACTTC.

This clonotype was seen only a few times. CDR3 protein: CASSLGREYNEQFF. Written as DNA, the CDR3 is TGTGCCAGCAGCTTAGGGCGGGAATACAATGAGCAGTTCTTC. The V gene is TRBV7-3, the J gene TRBJ2-1; maybe TRBD2 (6 bases). Germline V gene lookup returns CDR1 SGHTA and CDR2 FQGTGA. The CDR3 consists of 14 residues. Deletions cut 2 bases from V and 4 bases from J, with 9 bases between.

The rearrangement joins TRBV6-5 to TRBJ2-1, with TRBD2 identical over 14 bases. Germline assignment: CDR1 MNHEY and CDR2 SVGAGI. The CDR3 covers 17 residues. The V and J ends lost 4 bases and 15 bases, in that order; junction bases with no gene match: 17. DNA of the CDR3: TGTGCCAGCAGTTCCCTGGGACTAGCGGGAGTCAAAGGGAGCCCGTTCTTC. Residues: CASSSLGLAGVKGSPFF.